Sequencing of this T cell receptor beta chain was carried out in a study of post-analysis software for immune sequencing data. Overall study context: The study covered relapsing-remitting, secondary progressive and progressive-relapsing courses of multiple sclerosis. Study-level points and caveats: Multiple sclerosis patients had significantly lower normalized Chao1 diversity than controls. There were five or six TRBV segments more frequent in patients than controls, and TRBV5-6, TRBV5-1 and TRBV20-1 were among them.

A word on this clonotype: Its antigen remains unknown.

Unique molecular identifiers featured in each of the TCR beta cDNA libraries. The yield from about 1 to 10 million T cells was about 500,000 cDNA molecules in total. MiXCR was run by TCRdb on the PCR reads, yielding one entry per CDR3 protein. This sample carries about half a million distinct CDR3 sequences, roughly 45% of them seen once, and the ten largest clones take roughly an eighth. The V and J ends lost 7 bases and 2 bases, in that order; junction bases with no gene match: 8. Germline CDR1 SQVTM, CDR2 ANQGSEA. The length of the CDR3 is 14 residues. The clonotype was recovered from a girl aged 10 to 17 with multiple sclerosis. The J gene is TRBJ2-3, the V gene TRBV29-1, with 8 bases matching TRBD1. The source material was blood. CDR3 DNA: TGCAGCGCTAGGACAGGGCTCCCCACAGATACGCAGTATTTT. Its protein product is CSARTGLPTDTQYF.